A single sample is the source of the 2 T cell receptor beta chains below, sequenced in a study of beta chain features in type 1 diabetes. The entirety of the isolated RNA underwent reverse transcription, so expressed TCRB transcripts were sequenced. TCRdb's copy holds only in-frame clones and misses some; the assay was immunoSEQ multiplex PCR. In the table there are about 360,000 clones, roughly 12% of which are singletons. Sequences were obtained from naive CD4+ T cells from blood. The receptors here all came from a man aged 18 to 29 in good health.

In its sample, this clone was seen a few times. The chain recombines TRBV6-5 with TRBJ2-3; 7 bases are shared with TRBD1. Looked up from germline, CDR1 is MNHEY and CDR2 is SVGAGI. CDR3 size: 15 residues. J lost 0 bases, V lost 6 bases, and 6 bases had no gene match. This CDR3 reads CASSRRQGSTDTQYF. DNA for the CDR3: TGTGCCAGCAGCCGACGACAGGGTAGCACAGATACGCAGTATTTT.

V and J are TRBV29-1 and TRBJ2-3, with TRBD2 matching over 11 bases. The ends lost 1 base at V and 2 bases at J; junction bases unmatched: 2. CDR1 and CDR2 (germline): SQVTM, ANQGSEA. CDR3 size: 15 residues. The CDR3 region is CSVEATSGVTDTQYF. As DNA, the CDR3 is TGCAGCGTTGAAGCGACTAGCGGGGTCACAGATACGCAGTATTTT.